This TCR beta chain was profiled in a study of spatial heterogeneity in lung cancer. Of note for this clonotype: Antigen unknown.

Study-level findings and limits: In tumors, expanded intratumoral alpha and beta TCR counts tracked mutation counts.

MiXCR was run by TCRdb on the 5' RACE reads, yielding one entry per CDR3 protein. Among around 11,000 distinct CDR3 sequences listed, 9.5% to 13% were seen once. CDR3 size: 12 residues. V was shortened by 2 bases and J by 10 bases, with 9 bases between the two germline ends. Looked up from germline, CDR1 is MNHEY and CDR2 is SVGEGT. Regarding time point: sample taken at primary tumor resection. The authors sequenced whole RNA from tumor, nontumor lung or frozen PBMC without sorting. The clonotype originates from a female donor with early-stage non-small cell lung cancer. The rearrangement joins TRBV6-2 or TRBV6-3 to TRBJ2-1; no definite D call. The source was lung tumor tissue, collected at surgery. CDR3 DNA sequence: TGTGCCAGCAGTTACGTAGGGCGGGAGCAGTTCTTC. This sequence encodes CASSYVGREQFF.